This T cell receptor beta chain stems from a study of blood T cell repertoires in COVID-19 (dated by TCRdb to the early 2020s). For the wider study: Samples covering the acute and convalescent phases of COVID-19 were provided by collaborators in the United States, Italy and Spain. Deeply sampled blood TCRbeta repertoires from subjects exposed to, actively infected with, or recovered from COVID-19 were included in the dataset. The prospective study material was composed of cDNA or gDNA derived from T cells, B-cell-depleted T cells, or PBMCs. The repertoires were released in a freely available public database intended as a resource for research on the immune response to SARS-CoV-2. Samples came from the ongoing ImmuneRACE study (first 160 participants) plus 1,254 subjects from 6 global collaborators. The sample metadata nearly always contained a de-identified subject ID, COVID-19 status, age in years and sex. Where available, HLA class I and class II types were obtained from metadata supplied by the sample provider rather than from assay-based typing. Overall study outcomes, separate from this receptor: How much clinical and demographic metadata was included differed by source and by participant, and the metadata was provided uncurated.

TCRbeta CDR3 regions were amplified from genomic DNA using the immunoSEQ Assay, a bias-controlled multiplex PCR. In the original analysis: Within the assay, amplification of reference gene primers was used to estimate how many nucleated cells each sample contained. Sequence reads were collapsed and filtered to measure the absolute abundance of every unique TCRbeta CDR3 rearrangement. For each sample, productive Simpson clonality was calculated as the square root of Simpson's diversity index across productive rearrangements. Held by TCRdb, this immuneACCESS table contains in-frame sequences only and omits some clones. Under half of the omission traces to an unresolved V gene where checked; the cause of the rest is unknown. Clonal size and the V and J genes are those of that table, whereas D and trimming came from the DNA. The sample data list tens of thousands of clones, and more than 65% of these were observed just once. The ten largest clones represent 15% to 20% of the sample.

Collaborating institutions collected whole blood in K2EDTA tubes following their own protocols. For TCRbeta analysis, collaborators shipped samples in one of three forms: frozen whole blood, isolated PBMCs, or DNA extracted from either of those sample types. The germline V gene specifies MGHDK as CDR1 and SYGVNS as CDR2. V loses 3 bases at its end and J loses 5 bases; junction bases beyond the gene matches: 5. The CDR3 spans 15 residues, from the cysteine through the phenylalanine. Here the CDR3 DNA is all that survives: 45 bases in frame from base 1. Points on this clone: The antigen this receptor binds is unknown. No much larger clonotype is one base removed from it; base qualities were not supplied.

Sequencing used peripheral blood. The V gene is TRBV25-1 and the J gene is TRBJ1-3; 9 of the junction bases match TRBD1. This receptor was taken from a woman older than 75 with active or convalescent COVID-19. The nucleotide sequence is TGTGCCAGCAGTGATCTAACAGGGGGCAGAAACACCATATATTTT. This gives the protein CASSDLTGGRNTIYF.